These T cell receptor beta chains were read from a single sample in a study of neurological immune-mediated disorders. TCRdb re-called the 5' RACE reads with MiXCR, one entry per CDR3 protein. The sample holds approximately 50,000 distinct CDR3 sequences, approximately 8.4% seen once. The sequencing input was PBMCs. The receptors were gathered from a woman aged 40 to 55 in good health. Both conserved end residues are part of each CDR3. D genes are given only for firm matches. Expanded clones are given a class, and other clones once, few, many or no size at all.

>TRBV12-3/TRBV12-4|.|many|TRBJ1-5
CASSYRVGANQPQHF
TGTGCCAGCAGTTACAGGGTGGGAGCCAATCAGCCCCAGCATTTT
>TRBV4-3|.|many|TRBJ2-7
CASSQDVGSYSYEQYF
TGCGCCAGCAGCCAAGATGTAGGCAGCTACTCCTACGAGCAGTACTTC
>TRBV10-2|.|many|TRBJ2-7
CASSGDTYYEQYF
TGCGCCAGCAGTGGGGACACCTACTACGAGCAGTACTTC
>TRBV6-2/TRBV6-3|.|.|TRBJ2-2
CASRAGTTDTGELFF
TGTGCCAGCAGGGCCGGCACCACGGACACCGGGGAGCTGTTTTTT
>TRBV7-2|.|many|TRBJ2-3
CASSFTGRRGTDTQYF
TGTGCCAGCAGCTTTACCGGGAGACGGGGCACAGATACGCAGTATTTT
>TRBV6-5|.|many|TRBJ1-3
CASSYKSPSSGNTIYF
TGTGCCAGCAGTTACAAGAGCCCGAGCTCTGGAAACACCATATATTTT
>TRBV25-1|.|many|TRBJ2-2
CASTITPDTGELFF
TGTGCCAGCACCATTACGCCGGACACCGGGGAGCTGTTTTTT
>TRBV14|.|many|TRBJ2-2
CASSHGGSNTGELFF
TGTGCCAGCAGCCACGGGGGATCGAACACCGGGGAGCTGTTTTTT
>TRBV4-3|TRBD2|many|TRBJ2-1
CASSLQGGLAEEQFF
TGCGCCAGCAGCCTTCAGGGGGGACTAGCGGAAGAGCAGTTCTTC
>TRBV9|TRBD2|many|TRBJ2-7
CASSVVADGGEQYF
TGTGCCAGCAGCGTTGTAGCGGACGGGGGGGAGCAGTACTTC
>TRBV5-5|TRBD1|many|TRBJ1-6
CASSLTGESNSPLHF
TGTGCCAGCAGCTTGACAGGGGAAAGTAATTCACCCCTCCACTTT
>TRBV3-1|TRBD2|few|TRBJ2-4
CASSQWRSGRIGDIQYF
TGTGCCAGCAGCCAATGGAGGAGCGGGAGAATCGGGGACATTCAGTACTTC
>TRBV5-4|.|many|TRBJ2-1
CASSPKVGEKADYNEQFF
TGTGCCAGCAGCCCGAAAGTAGGGGAGAAAGCAGACTACAATGAGCAGTTCTTC
>TRBV6-1|.|many|TRBJ2-5
CASRKIETQYF
TGTGCCAGCAGAAAGATTGAGACCCAGTACTTC
>TRBV6-5|TRBD1|.|TRBJ2-1
CASSYSTGDREEFF
TGTGCCAGCAGTTACTCGACTGGGGACAGGGAGGAGTTCTTC
>TRBV24-1|.|many|TRBJ2-1
CATSDPGGHGYNEQFF
TGTGCCACCAGTGATCCCGGGGGGCACGGCTACAATGAGCAGTTCTTC
>TRBV5-1|TRBD1|many|TRBJ2-1
CASSPDREGSYNEQFF
TGCGCCAGCAGCCCAGACAGGGAAGGATCCTACAATGAGCAGTTCTTC
>TRBV5-6|.|many|TRBJ1-5
CASSLGRDSNQPQHF
TGTGCCAGCAGCTTGGGAAGAGATAGCAATCAGCCCCAGCATTTT
>TRBV6-6|.|many|TRBJ2-5
CASSPPGGHQETQYF
TGTGCCAGCAGTCCGCCCGGGGGTCATCAAGAGACCCAGTACTTC
>TRBV7-9|.|many|TRBJ2-4
CASSLVDIQYF
TGTGCCAGCAGCTTAGTTGACATTCAGTACTTC
>TRBV5-1|TRBD1|many|TRBJ2-7
CASSLRAGGSYEQYF
TGCGCCAGCAGCCTCCGGGCAGGGGGCTCCTACGAGCAGTACTTC
>TRBV5-6|.|many|TRBJ2-6
CASSKASRANVLTF
TGTGCCAGCTCGAAGGCATCGCGGGCCAACGTCCTGACTTTC
>TRBV12-3/TRBV12-4|.|many|TRBJ1-2
CASSAHAREGNGYTF
TGTGCCAGCAGTGCGCACGCCAGGGAAGGGAATGGCTACACCTTC
>TRBV6-5|TRBD2|.|TRBJ2-1
CASSSSGVYNEQFF
TGTGCCAGCAGTTCTAGCGGGGTTTACAATGAGCAGTTCTTC
>TRBV5-6|.|many|TRBJ1-4
CASTKTRGADSLTF
TGTGCCAGCACCAAAACCCGGGGCGCAGACTCCCTTACCTTT
>TRBV3-1|.|few|TRBJ2-1
CASSQGDTEQFF
TGTGCCAGCAGCCAAGGTGATACTGAGCAGTTCTTC
>TRBV29-1|.|many|TRBJ1-5
CSVGQLNQPQHF
TGCAGTGTAGGACAGCTCAATCAGCCCCAGCATTTT
>TRBV7-2|.|many|TRBJ2-3
CASRPPGGLVTDTQYF
TGTGCCAGCAGACCGCCGGGGGGCCTCGTGACAGATACGCAGTATTTT
>TRBV5-1|.|many|TRBJ1-1
CASSRAPGADTEAFF
TGCGCCAGCAGCAGGGCCCCGGGGGCTGACACTGAAGCTTTCTTT